Listed below are T cell receptor beta chains from one sample, sequenced in a study of T cell responses to AZD1222 COVID-19 vaccine. Only in-frame clones appear in the TCRdb table, and some are missing; sequencing was by immunoSEQ multiplex PCR. The sample yields approximately 100,000 clones, roughly nine tenths seen once. Source: peripheral blood, taken 28 days after the second AZD1222 dose. Every receptor here comes from an adult who received the AZD1222 COVID-19 vaccine. CDR3s include the opening cysteine and the closing phenylalanine or tryptophan. The order of the fields is V gene, CDR3 length, clone size, D gene, J gene, CDR3 DNA, CDR3 protein. A D gene is named only where the DNA matches it firmly. For some rows the clone size is stated as once, few or many, or as a class when expanded; others skip it.

>TRBV28|16|.|.|TRBJ2-1
TGTGCCAGCAGTTTCTTTGGTCATAGCTCCTACAATGAGCAGTTCTTC
CASSFFGHSSYNEQFF
>TRBV27|15|.|.|TRBJ2-1
TGTGCCAGCAACCGGGTACTAGGGGAGCACAATGAGCAGTTCTTC
CASNRVLGEHNEQFF
>TRBV4-1|16|.|TRBD2|TRBJ2-4
TGCGCCAGCAGCCGTACTAGCGGGGATCACAAAAACATTCAGTACTTC
CASSRTSGDHKNIQYF
>TRBV18|15|.|.|TRBJ2-4
TGTGCCAGCTCACCCCCAGACAGAGCCAAAAACATTCAGTACTTC
CASSPPDRAKNIQYF
>TRBV19|15|.|.|TRBJ1-3
TGTGCCAGTAGTAATGCTCGGAACTCTGGAAACACCATATATTTT
CASSNARNSGNTIYF
>TRBV7-9|13|.|.|TRBJ1-1
TGTGCCAGCAGCCAAAAACAGGGTCCTGAAGCTTTCTTT
CASSQKQGPEAFF
>TRBV30|16|.|.|TRBJ1-5
TGTGCCTGGAGTGGAAGGGAGGGAGCTAGCAATCAGCCCCAGCATTTT
CAWSGREGASNQPQHF
>TRBV9|16|.|TRBD2|TRBJ2-5
TGTGCCAGCAGCGTAGGGACTAGCGGCCACCAAGAGACCCAGTACTTC
CASSVGTSGHQETQYF
>TRBV2|16|.|.|TRBJ1-2
TGTGCCAGCAGTGAAGCGGGGGAAGGTCTAGTATATGGCTACACCTTC
CASSEAGEGLVYGYTF
>TRBV19|15|.|.|TRBJ2-5
TGTGCCAGTACCGCCGACGGACGAACCGCCGAGACCCAGTACTTC
CASTADGRTAETQYF
>TRBV10-3|14|.|TRBD1|TRBJ1-3
TGTGCCATCGCCAGCGGACAGGGAGGAAACACCATATATTTT
CAIASGQGGNTIYF
>TRBV6-2/TRBV6-3|18|.|.|TRBJ2-7
TGTGCCAGCAGTTACTCGAAAGGTGGGCCGGGACACAGAGAGGAGCAGTACTTC
CASSYSKGGPGHREEQYF
>TRBV3-1/TRBV3-2|13|.|.|TRBJ1-1
TGTGCCAGCAGCCAAGATAGTAGAGGGGAAGCTTTCTTT
CASSQDSRGEAFF
>TRBV3-1/TRBV3-2|15|.|.|TRBJ2-7
TGTGCCAGCAGCAGGACCGCTGACGCCTCCTACGAGCAGTACTTC
CASSRTADASYEQYF
>TRBV27|16|once|.|TRBJ2-7
TGTGCCAGCAGTTTCACCCCCCCTGGGGTTTCCTACGAGCAGTACTTC
CASSFTPPGVSYEQYF
>TRBV16|15|few|TRBD1|TRBJ1-5
TGTGCCAGCAGCCAAAGAGGACAGGGCCAGCAGCCCCAGCATTTT
CASSQRGQGQQPQHF
>TRBV5-4|15|.|.|TRBJ2-5
TGTGCCAGCAGCTTCAGGGGACCCTCGGGAGAGACCCAGTACTTC
CASSFRGPSGETQYF
>TRBV6-5|16|.|TRBD2|TRBJ2-7
TGTGCCAGCAGTTTCACTAGCGGGAGGCCCTCCTACGAGCAGTACTTC
CASSFTSGRPSYEQYF
>TRBV9|13|once|.|TRBJ1-5
TGTGCCAGCAGCCCGGGGCTAGGTCAGCCCCAGCATTTT
CASSPGLGQPQHF
>TRBV7-3|13|once|.|TRBJ1-1
TGTGCCAGCAGCTTGACAGTGAACACTGAAGCTTTCTTT
CASSLTVNTEAFF
>TRBV12-3/TRBV12-4|13|.|TRBD1|TRBJ2-7
TGTGCCAGCAGCTTCGGGACAGGGCACGAGCAGTACTTC
CASSFGTGHEQYF
>TRBV27|15|.|TRBD1|TRBJ2-7
TGTGCCAGCAGTTTATCTCCCTTGACAGGGGTTGAGCAGTACTTC
CASSLSPLTGVEQYF
>TRBV4-3|15|.|.|TRBJ1-1
TGCGCCAGCAGCCAAGATACAGGTAGAGACACTGAAGCTTTCTTT
CASSQDTGRDTEAFF
>TRBV4-2|17|.|TRBD2|TRBJ2-5
TGTGCCAGCAGCCAAGAAACAGCGGGGGAACCCGGAGAGACCCAGTACTTC
CASSQETAGEPGETQYF
>TRBV4-1|17|few|.|TRBJ1-5
TGCGCCAGCAGCCAAGATAATGGGGGCAGGGGCAATCAGCCCCAGCATTTT
CASSQDNGGRGNQPQHF
>TRBV11-2|15|.|.|TRBJ2-3
TGTGCCAGCAGCCAGATGTGGGGAGCCACAGATACGCAGTATTTT
CASSQMWGATDTQYF
>TRBV5-4|15|.|TRBD1|TRBJ1-1
TGTGCCAGCACCCCGGACAGGGGTTCGAACACTGAAGCTTTCTTT
CASTPDRGSNTEAFF
>TRBV28|14|.|.|TRBJ2-7
TGTGCCAGCAGCCCAAGACAGGAAACCTACGAGCAGTACTTC
CASSPRQETYEQYF
>TRBV7-3|16|few|.|TRBJ2-2
TGTGCCAGCAGCGCCTTGACGGGTCTTAACACCGGGGAGCTGTTTTTT
CASSALTGLNTGELFF
>TRBV28|13|.|.|TRBJ1-5
TGTGCCAGCAGTTTGCTGAGCAATCAGCCCCAGCATTTT
CASSLLSNQPQHF
>TRBV6-4|14|.|.|TRBJ1-1
TGTGCCAGCAGCGCACAGGCCCAACACACTGAAGCTTTCTTT
CASSAQAQHTEAFF
>TRBV6-2/TRBV6-3|15|.|TRBD1|TRBJ1-1
TGTGCCAGCAGTTACCGGGGACAGGGGGGGACTGAAGCTTTCTTT
CASSYRGQGGTEAFF
>TRBV27|16|.|TRBD2|TRBJ2-7
TGTGCCAGCACCCCGGGAGGGGACAAAGGTCTTAGAGAGCAGTACTTC
CASTPGGDKGLREQYF
>TRBV6-5|15|.|.|TRBJ2-5
TGTGCCAGCAGTTATAGGGGGGAGCCCCAAGAGACCCAGTACTTC
CASSYRGEPQETQYF
>TRBV7-3|17|.|TRBD2|TRBJ2-1
TGTGCCAGCAGCACCCGCCCCGGGACTAGCCGAGAAAATGAGCAGTTCTTC
CASSTRPGTSRENEQFF
>TRBV7-9|15|.|TRBD2|TRBJ2-5
TGTGCCAGCAGCTTAGGAAGCGGGAGTTCAGAGACCCAGTACTTC
CASSLGSGSSETQYF
>TRBV28|14|once|.|TRBJ1-2
TGTGCCAGCAGTCCCGCGCATGAAACGAGAGGCTACACCTTC
CASSPAHETRGYTF
>TRBV19|14|few|.|TRBJ1-1
TGTGCCAGTAGTATTACGGACATGAACACTGAAGCTTTCTTT
CASSITDMNTEAFF
>TRBV7-8|16|.|TRBD2|TRBJ2-5
TGTGCCAGCAGCTCTCTGCTAGCGGGAGGCCACGAGACCCAGTACTTC
CASSSLLAGGHETQYF
>TRBV4-1|15|.|.|TRBJ1-5
TGCGCCAGCAGCCAAGGGCTGCTTAGCAATCAGCCCCAGCATTTT
CASSQGLLSNQPQHF
>TRBV24-1|14|.|.|TRBJ1-5
TGTGCCACCAGAGGACGGTATAGCAATCAGCCCCAGCATTTT
CATRGRYSNQPQHF
>TRBV7-9|15|.|TRBD2|TRBJ2-7
TGTGCCAGCAGCCCGACCCTGGCGGGAGTCTACGAGCAGTACTTC
CASSPTLAGVYEQYF
>TRBV19|16|.|TRBD1|TRBJ1-5
TGTGCCAGTAGTATTATGAGGGGGCGGAGGAATCAGCCCCAGCATTTT
CASSIMRGRRNQPQHF
>TRBV28|14|.|TRBD1|TRBJ2-7
TGTGCCAGCAGTTTCGGACAGGGCGGTTACGAGCAGTACTTC
CASSFGQGGYEQYF
>TRBV27|14|.|.|TRBJ1-1
TGTGCCAGCAGTTTACGGGGAAGGAACACTGAAGCTTTCTTT
CASSLRGRNTEAFF
>TRBV27|13|once|.|TRBJ2-7
TGTGCCAGCAGCCAAGGAGGGGTCTACGAGCAGTACTTC
CASSQGGVYEQYF
>TRBV7-2|14|.|TRBD1|TRBJ2-5
TGTGCCAGCAGCGAGACAGGGCCGCAAGAGACCCAGTACTTC
CASSETGPQETQYF
>TRBV4-2|17|.|TRBD1|TRBJ1-1
TGTGCCAGCAGCCAAGTGCCGACAGGGATTGGTTTCACTGAAGCTTTCTTT
CASSQVPTGIGFTEAFF